The 31 T cell receptor beta chains in this list originate from one sample, sequenced in a study of CD8 T cells in ankylosing spondylitis. Study outcomes and limitations: There was a TCR beta motif, made of several highly homologous variants, that appeared characteristic of ankylosing spondylitis blood.

The antigens for these receptors are not known. Each CDR3 protein gets one entry after TCRdb re-called the 5' RACE reads with MiXCR. Among around 490,000 distinct CDR3 sequences listed, approximately 5.3% were seen once. Sequencing input: blood, either unsorted or a sorted T cell fraction (not recorded which). All receptors derive from a male donor with ankylosing spondylitis.

There are many counts of this clonotype. The chain couples TRBV20-1 to TRBJ2-7; TRBD2 agrees at 10 bases. The trim removed 6 bases at V and 3 bases at J, leaving 8 bases unmatched. The germline gives CDR1 DFQATT, CDR2 SNEGSKA (reference sequence). CDR3 length: 14 amino acids. The DNA of the CDR3 is TGCAGTGCAACGGGACTAGCGACCTTCTACGAGCAGTACTTC. Its translation is CSATGLATFYEQYF.

This clonotype was counted ten times or more. The chain carries TRBV20-1 and TRBJ1-2; possible D gene TRBD1, 5 bases. CDR1 is DFQATT and CDR2 is SNEGSKA in the germline V gene (reference sequence). The CDR3 runs to 11 residues. The V end lost 5 bases, the J end lost 7 bases, and 11 bases lay between the germline ends. The CDR3 region is CSAEGRVGYTF. The CDR3 DNA reads TGCAGTGCTGAGGGACGCGTTGGCTACACCTTC.

The chain has TRBV5-1 and TRBJ2-1; the D is unclear. This CDR3 region has 13 residues. V was shortened by 4 bases and J by 7 bases, with 12 bases between the two germline ends. Germline lookup yields CDR1 SGHRS and CDR2 YFSETQ. The CDR3 loop is CASSVAPTNEQFF. The CDR3, as DNA: TGCGCCAGCAGCGTGGCCCCGACAAATGAGCAGTTCTTC. Using reference TRBV5-1 and TRBJ2-1 for the parts outside the CDR3, the full variable domain is KAGVTQTPRYLIKTRGQQVTLSCSPISGHRSVSWYQQTPGQGLQFLFEYFSETQRNKGNFPGRFSGRQFSNSRSEMNVSTLELGDSALYLCASSVAPTNEQFFGPGTRLTVL.

This clonotype was seen at least ten times. The chain employs TRBV7-2 and TRBJ2-1; no definite D call. CDR3 length equals 13 residues. Germline loops: CDR1 SGHTA, CDR2 FQGNSA. Trimming cost V 8 bases and J 6 bases, with 14 bases left between them. CDR3 in DNA: TGTGCCAGCTCCAATACTCCGGGCAATGAGCAGTTCTTC. Protein: CASSNTPGNEQFF.

This clonotype has ten or more counts. The J gene is TRBJ2-7, the V gene TRBV6-1; tentatively, D is TRBD1 (6 bases). The CDR3 extends over 15 amino acids. Trimming stripped 3 bases from V and 1 base from J, with 13 bases between. Germline CDR1 reads MNHNS; CDR2 reads SASEGT. For the CDR3, the DNA is TGTGCCAGCAGTGACAGGGGATTTACTTCCTACGAGCAGTACTTC. It specifies CASSDRGFTSYEQYF.

This clonotype was recorded at least ten times. This chain links TRBV11-2 with TRBJ2-1, with TRBD2 identical over 14 bases. This CDR3 is built from 18 residues. Germline assignment: CDR1 SGHAT and CDR2 FQNNGV. Germline trimming cut 1 base from V and 1 base from J; bases unmatched to any gene: 3. This chain's CDR3 is CASSLVRLAGGSYNEQFF. The CDR3 region has the DNA TGTGCCAGCAGCTTAGTTCGACTAGCGGGAGGGTCCTACAATGAGCAGTTCTTC.

There are many counts of this clonotype. The chain carries TRBV20-1 and TRBJ2-2, with 9 bases that match TRBD1. The V gene's germline CDR1 is DFQATT and CDR2 SNEGSKA (reference sequence). J lost 7 bases, V lost 5 bases, and 8 bases had no gene match. The CDR3 runs to 14 residues. The CDR3 coding sequence is TGCAGTGCTTCCGGGACAGGGAATGGCGGGGAGCTGTTTTTT. Its protein is CSASGTGNGGELFF.

The genes are TRBV20-1 and TRBJ2-7; TRBD1 matches 8 bases. The J segment lost 4 bases and the V segment lost 5 bases, leaving 10 bases of the junction unmatched. CDR1 DFQATT and CDR2 SNEGSKA come from the germline V gene (reference sequence). The CDR3 is 14 residues long. The CDR3 nucleotides are TGCAGTGCTCAAAGAGGGACAGGTAGATACGAGCAGTACTTC. This gives the protein CSAQRGTGRYEQYF.

In this sample, this clonotype turned up many times. The chain carries TRBV28 and TRBJ1-6, with 7 bases that match TRBD1. This CDR3 has 14 amino acids. The V and J ends lost 6 bases and 4 bases, in that order; junction bases with no gene match: 3. CDR1 is MDHEN and CDR2 is SYDVKM in the germline V gene. CDR3 nucleotides: TGTGCCAGCAGGACAGGGTCGTATAATTCACCCCTCCACTTT. It codes for CASRTGSYNSPLHF.

This clonotype occurred many times. The CDR3 bases are TGTGCCAGCAGCCCGGGACTTTCTAGCAATCAGCCCCAGCATTTT. Its translation is CASSPGLSSNQPQHF. The gene calls are TRBV4-2 and TRBJ1-5; tentative D call: TRBD1 (5 bases). Trimming took 4 bases from V and 0 from J, leaving 10 bases between them. Germline values: CDR1 LGHNA, CDR2 YNFKEQ. The CDR3 sequence is 15 residues long.

In its sample, this clonotype was seen many times. CDR3 nucleotides: TGTGCCACCAGTGATTTCGGCAACACTGAAGCTTTCTTT. The encoded protein is CATSDFGNTEAFF. The chain carries TRBV24-1 and TRBJ1-1; D remains ambiguous. This CDR3 is built from 13 residues. V was clipped by 1 base and J by 2 bases, with 4 bases between them. CDR1 and CDR2 from the germline V gene are KGHDR and SFDVKD.

This clonotype was seen at least ten times. The chain carries TRBV20-1 and TRBJ1-4; 9 bases line up with TRBD1. The CDR3 covers 11 residues. V was clipped by 5 bases and J by 10 bases; unmatched bases: 2. The germline gives CDR1 DFQATT, CDR2 SNEGSKA (reference sequence). CDR3 sequence (DNA): TGCAGTGCTGGACAGGGGATAAAACTGTTTTTT. Protein: CSAGQGIKLFF.

This clonotype was seen many times. The rearrangement joins TRBV7-9 to TRBJ1-6; D is uncertain. Trimming pared 0 bases from V and 6 bases from J, leaving 9 bases between. From germline, CDR1 is SEHNR and CDR2 FQNEAQ (reference sequence). The CDR3 contains 15 residues. CDR3 in amino acids: CASSLALAINSPLHF. The DNA of the CDR3 is TGTGCCAGCAGCTTAGCGTTGGCGATTAATTCACCCCTCCACTTT.

This clonotype was seen repeatedly, ten times or more. The chain uses TRBV20-1 and TRBJ2-5, with D perhaps TRBD2 (5 bases). Germline assignment: CDR1 DFQATT and CDR2 SNEGSKA (reference sequence). V was pared by 6 bases and J by 5 bases, with 16 bases between. This CDR3 spans 13 amino acids. The CDR3 coding sequence is TGCAGTGCGAGCCTGGCGGGCGTGGAGACCCAGTACTTC. It yields the protein CSASLAGVETQYF.

This clonotype was seen at least ten times. The chain has TRBV6-6 and TRBJ2-4; maybe TRBD2 (5 bases). V dropped 0 bases and J dropped 8 bases, with 8 bases sitting between them. The CDR3 consists of 13 residues. Germline assignment: CDR1 MNHNY and CDR2 SVGAGI (reference sequence). The chain's CDR3 is CASSYSSGDIQYF. The CDR3 nucleotides are TGTGCCAGCAGTTACTCTTCCGGGGACATTCAGTACTTC.

This clonotype was seen only a few times. The J gene is TRBJ2-7, the V gene TRBV6-2 or TRBV6-3; D remains unclear. This CDR3 contains 12 residues. V dropped 2 bases and J dropped 6 bases, with 8 bases sitting between them. From germline, CDR1 is MNHEY and CDR2 SVGEGT. The CDR3 sequence is CASSYPGLEQYF. The CDR3 DNA is TGTGCCAGCAGTTACCCCGGGCTCGAGCAGTACTTC.

This clonotype was observed at least ten times. The chain carries TRBV11-2 and TRBJ2-5; 8 nucleotides align to TRBD2. Germline CDR1 is SGHAT and CDR2 is FQNNGV. The CDR3 consists of 19 residues. Trimming removed 2 bases from V and 4 bases from J; junction bases left unmatched: 18. The CDR3 here is CASSLWFAGGTVTGETQYF. In DNA, the CDR3 is TGTGCCAGCAGCTTATGGTTTGCGGGGGGAACCGTTACAGGAGAGACCCAGTACTTC.

The sample holds a few counts of this clonotype. V is TRBV24-1 and J is TRBJ1-2; 11 bases are a match to TRBD1. With V trimmed by 3 bases and J by 7 bases, 12 bases remained unmatched. The germline V gene has CDR1 KGHDR and CDR2 SFDVKD. The length of the CDR3 is 17 residues. Here the CDR3 reads CATSDPSSGQGVFGYTF. The CDR3 DNA sequence: TGTGCCACCAGTGATCCGTCTTCGGGACAGGGGGTTTTTGGCTACACCTTC.

In this sample, this clonotype turned up many times. The chain is built from TRBV12-3 or TRBV12-4 and TRBJ2-3, with 12 nucleotides matching TRBD1. Trimming removed 5 bases from V and 5 bases from J; junction bases left unmatched: 11. This CDR3 region has 17 residues. CDR3 DNA sequence: TGTGCCAGCAGTCGGGGTTGGGGACAGGGGGCTGGAGATACGCAGTATTTT. This sequence encodes CASSRGWGQGAGDTQYF.

This clonotype occurred many times. The rearrangement links TRBV6-5 to TRBJ2-1, with D perhaps given as TRBD1 or TRBD2 (5 bases each). This CDR3 is built from 14 residues. The ends were cut back, 11 bases at V and 3 bases at J, with 17 bases in the middle. The germline CDR1 and CDR2 sequences are MNHEY and SVGAGI. This CDR3 reads CAAASAGSYNEQFF. CDR3 coding DNA: TGTGCCGCAGCTAGTGCAGGGAGCTACAATGAGCAGTTCTTC.

This clonotype was picked up many times. V is TRBV7-2 and J is TRBJ2-5, with a weak D call TRBD2 (5 bases). Germline V gives CDR1 SGHTA, CDR2 FQGNSA. The CDR3 spans 13 residues. The V end was cut by 4 bases, the J end by 4 bases, with 10 bases between. As DNA, the CDR3 is TGTGCCAGCAGCTCCCCGGCGGGAGAGACCCAGTACTTC. It codes for CASSSPAGETQYF.

This clonotype was observed at least ten times. This sequence joins TRBV5-1 and TRBJ1-5; TRBD1 aligns across 12 bases. The CDR3 consists of 17 residues. Trimming removed 0 bases from V and 4 bases from J; junction bases left unmatched: 5. Germline V lookup: CDR1 SGHRS, CDR2 YFSETQ. The CDR3 region is CASSLGDRGLGNQPQHF. The DNA of the CDR3 is TGCGCCAGCAGCTTGGGGGACAGGGGGCTAGGGAATCAGCCCCAGCATTTT.

This clonotype was seen repeatedly, ten times or more. The chain links TRBV5-5 to TRBJ2-2; perhaps D is TRBD1 or TRBD2 (5 bases each). The CDR3 runs to 16 residues. The ends were cut back, 3 bases at V and 6 bases at J, with 18 bases in the middle. Per the germline V gene, CDR1 is SGHKS and CDR2 is YYEKEE (reference sequence). CDR3 loop: CASSWTTGTLSGELFF. CDR3 nucleotide sequence: TGTGCCAGCAGCTGGACAACCGGGACCCTTTCCGGGGAGCTGTTTTTT.

J is TRBJ1-5 and V is TRBV10-3; no definite D call. Deletions cut 2 bases from V and 5 bases from J, with 4 bases between. Germline CDR1 ENHRY, CDR2 SYGVKD. The CDR3 has 12 residues. The DNA for the CDR3 is TGTGCCATCAGTGAGACGCATCAGCCCCAGCATTTT. The encoded protein is CAISETHQPQHF.

At least ten counts were recorded for this clonotype. The chain joins TRBV20-1 to TRBJ2-1, with 11 positions matching TRBD2. This CDR3 region has 16 residues. V lost 3 bases to trimming and J lost 0 bases; unmatched junction nucleotides: 4. Germline-derived CDR1 and CDR2 are DFQATT and SNEGSKA (reference sequence). This CDR3 is CSARVAGGFSYNEQFF. For the CDR3, the DNA is TGCAGTGCTAGGGTAGCGGGAGGGTTCTCCTACAATGAGCAGTTCTTC.

The sample holds many counts of this clonotype. The chain recombines TRBV9 with TRBJ2-3; D is unresolved. The V gene's germline CDR1 is SGDLS and CDR2 YYNGEE. Trimming shortened V by 5 bases and J by 8 bases, and 21 bases separated the two germline ends. The CDR3 is made up of 15 amino acids. The CDR3 is CASSYTGHGSGTQYF. CDR3 DNA: TGTGCCAGCAGTTATACTGGCCATGGTTCTGGTACGCAGTATTTT. Combining the CDR3 with reference TRBV9 and TRBJ2-3 gives the whole variable domain DSGVTQTPKHLITATGQRVTLRCSPRSGDLSVYWYQQSLDQGLQFLIQYYNGEERAKGNILERFSAQQFPDLHSELNLSSLELGDSALYFCASSYTGHGSGTQYFGPGTRLTVL.

This clonotype has a count of ten or more. The J gene is TRBJ2-5, the V gene TRBV7-9; D is perhaps TRBD1 (5 bases). Germline lookup yields CDR1 SEHNR and CDR2 FQNEAQ (reference sequence). CDR3 length equals 14 residues. Trimming removed 5 bases at V and 2 bases at J, with 12 bases between. The CDR3 protein is CASSMTDAQETQYF. The CDR3 DNA follows: TGTGCCAGCAGCATGACAGATGCACAAGAGACCCAGTACTTC.

This clonotype was seen many times. The chain combines TRBV7-8 with TRBJ2-2; D is ambiguous. Germline CDR1 reads SGHVS; CDR2 reads FQNEAQ. The CDR3 extends over 16 amino acids. V was trimmed by 5 bases and J by 2 bases, leaving 15 bases between them. CDR3 coding DNA: TGTGCCAGCAGCACCGTCCCCGGCGGCAACACCGGGGAGCTGTTTTTT. This codes for CASSTVPGGNTGELFF.

This clonotype was detected ten times or more. The chain employs TRBV7-2 and TRBJ1-1, with D unresolved. V lost 5 bases to trimming and J lost 1 base, with 11 bases between them. The CDR3 has 14 amino acids. CDR1 is SGHTA and CDR2 is FQGNSA in the germline V gene. This CDR3 is CASSTMLGNTEAFF. CDR3 nucleotides: TGTGCCAGCAGCACCATGTTGGGGAACACTGAAGCTTTCTTT.

This clonotype was recorded many times. V and J are TRBV28 and TRBJ2-1; 7 positions agree with TRBD2. V shed 6 bases and J 1 base; nucleotides not matched to a gene: 6. This CDR3 spans 15 amino acids. CDR1 is MDHEN, CDR2 SYDVKM, per germline. Here the CDR3 reads CASSQPRGSYNEQFF. The CDR3 DNA sequence: TGTGCCAGCAGCCAGCCGCGGGGGTCCTACAATGAGCAGTTCTTC.

This clonotype was observed at least ten times. The chain links TRBV29-1 to TRBJ2-1; D gene ambiguous. The V gene lost 5 bases and the J gene lost 0 bases, with 8 bases spanning the gap. CDR3 length: 13 amino acids. Germline CDR1 SQVTM, CDR2 ANQGSEA. CDR3 DNA sequence: TGCAGCGTTCAAGGACGCTCCTACAATGAGCAGTTCTTC. Its translation is CSVQGRSYNEQFF.